This T cell receptor (beta chain) was recorded in a study of CDR3 diversity in severe acne. TCRdb reprocessed the PCR reads via MiXCR and lists one record per CDR3 protein. The table lists about 90,000 distinct CDR3 sequences, approximately 49% of them singletons. There are 13 residues in the CDR3. Germline V gene data show CDR1 as SEHNR and CDR2 as FQNEAQ (reference sequence). Concerning this clonotype: A much larger clone differs by one base, so this may be a read error.

The chain uses TRBV7-9 and TRBJ2-7; 7 bases match TRBD1. This receptor was identified in a male donor with severe acne vulgaris. Sequencing was carried out using blood. The CDR3 coding sequence is TGTACCAGCAGCCTGGGACAGCCCTACGAGCAGTACTTC. It specifies CTSSLGQPYEQYF.